The clone carrying this T cell receptor beta chain was picked up one time. Some clones are missing from TCRdb's copy, which holds only in-frame ones; the method was immunoSEQ multiplex PCR. The sample records more than 85,000 clones, around 80% being singletons. CDR3 length equals 14 residues. Between the trimmed V and J ends, which lost 1 base and 8 bases, there was a span of 14 bases. Per germline, CDR1 SGHDT and CDR2 YYEEEE. This entry is derived from a study of T cell responses to AZD1222 COVID-19 vaccine. Study information: Second-dose timings of about 4 or about 12 weeks were pooled.

The sequence was collected from an adult in good health. This chain uses TRBV5-6 with TRBJ2-3; weak D call: TRBD2 (5 bases). The specimen comprised peripheral blood, sampled on day 0 of AZD1222 vaccination. As DNA, the CDR3 is TGTGCCAGCAGCTTGAATCCCTTAAGCGGTACGCAGTATTTT. Residues: CASSLNPLSGTQYF.